One sample yielded the 27 T cell receptor beta chains listed below, sequenced in a study of blood T cell repertoires in COVID-19. TCRdb keeps only in-frame clones here, not all; method: immunoSEQ multiplex PCR. This sample has about 230,000 clones, with 70% to 85% found just once. Material: peripheral blood. Every receptor here comes from a man between 40 and 49 years old who had recovered from COVID-19.

The rearrangement joins TRBV19 to TRBJ1-2; 7 positions agree with TRBD1. The CDR3 sequence is 17 residues long. The ends lost 1 base at V and 5 bases at J; junction bases unmatched: 13. Germline V gene sequence: CDR1 LNHDA, CDR2 SQIVND (reference sequence). Written as DNA, the CDR3 is TGTGCCAGTAGTATAGTATACCCCAGGACAGGAAATTATGGCTACACCTTC. This codes for CASSIVYPRTGNYGYTF.

For the CDR3, the DNA is TGTGCCAGCAGGAGGGGGTCAGGGAACTATGGCTACACCTTC. This translates into CASRRGSGNYGYTF. V gene TRBV6-5 combines with J gene TRBJ1-2, with D tentatively TRBD1 (6 bases). V was clipped by 6 bases and J by 2 bases, with 13 bases between them. The CDR3 consists of 14 residues. Germline CDR1 reads MNHEY; CDR2 reads SVGAGI.

The chain employs TRBV19 and TRBJ2-1, with a tentative D call TRBD1 (5 bases). CDR3 length: 13 residues. V lost 3 bases and J lost 9, with 12 bases in between. The germline CDR1 and CDR2 sequences are LNHDA and SQIVND (reference sequence). The CDR3 DNA follows: TGTGCCAGTAGTATTGTCCTAACAGGTGAGCAGTTCTTC. Amino acid sequence: CASSIVLTGEQFF.

This clone was seen a handful of times. DNA for the CDR3: TGTGCCAGCAGTTTACTACAGGGCAGGGCCGAGCAGTACTTC. Translated, it gives CASSLLQGRAEQYF. This chain uses TRBV27 with TRBJ2-7, with D possibly TRBD1 on 6 matching bases. Germline loops: CDR1 MNHEY, CDR2 SMNVEV (reference sequence). Trimming removed 2 bases from V and 6 bases from J, with 14 bases in between. The CDR3 is 14 amino acids.

CDR3 sequence: CASSSRQGAGDTQYF. For the CDR3, the DNA is TGTGCCAGCAGCTCTCGACAGGGGGCAGGGGATACGCAGTATTTT. The rearrangement links TRBV3-1 (or the pseudogene TRBV3-2) to TRBJ2-3, with 10 bases identical to TRBD1. Germline V gene lookup returns CDR1 LGHDT and CDR2 YNNKEL (reference sequence). This CDR3 is 15 amino acids long. V lost 5 bases, J lost 6 bases, and 8 bases stayed unmatched.

This chain connects TRBV25-1 to TRBJ2-7; D perhaps matches TRBD1 (6 bases). V was cut by 8 bases and J by 4 bases, with 12 bases left in between. Per the germline V gene, CDR1 is MGHDK and CDR2 is SYGVNS. This CDR3 has 12 amino acids. The CDR3 sequence is CASGTTWYEQYF. DNA for the CDR3: TGTGCCAGCGGGACAACCTGGTACGAGCAGTACTTC.

The rearrangement uses TRBV5-1 and TRBJ2-7, with TRBD1 matching 8 bases. CDR1 and CDR2 from the germline V gene are SGHRS and YFSETQ. The CDR3 is made up of 15 amino acids. V was pared by 0 bases and J by 6 bases, with 8 bases of the junction left unmatched. CDR3 sequence (DNA): TGCGCCAGCAGCTTGGCCCCCTCCGGGACAGGCGAGCAGTACTTC. It is translated as CASSLAPSGTGEQYF.

The chain recombines TRBV15 with TRBJ1-2; 8 bases are shared with TRBD1. V lost 1 base and J lost 2; bases outside the gene matches: 9. The CDR3 runs to 17 residues. The germline CDR1 and CDR2 sequences are LNHNV and YYDKDF (reference sequence). CDR3 sequence: CATSRAVPGQGNYGYTF. CDR3 sequence (DNA): TGTGCCACCAGCAGAGCAGTACCCGGACAGGGCAACTATGGCTACACCTTC. Looking up the rest from reference TRBV15 and TRBJ1-2 gives the full variable domain: DAMVIQNPRYQVTQFGKPVTLSCSQTLNHNVMYWYQQKSSQAPKLLFHYYDKDFNNEADTPDNFQSRRPNTSFCFLDIRSPGLGDTAMYLCATSRAVPGQGNYGYTFGSGTRLTVV.

This rearrangement joins TRBV11-2 to TRBJ2-1; 7 bases align to TRBD1. The germline V gene has CDR1 SGHAT and CDR2 FQNNGV. Trimming took 4 bases from V and 1 from J; bases not matched to a gene: 7. The CDR3 extends over 16 amino acids. The CDR3 DNA reads TGTGCCAGCAGCTCTCAACAGGGGCGATCCTACAATGAGCAGTTCTTC. Amino acid sequence: CASSSQQGRSYNEQFF.

This chain links TRBV4-1 with TRBJ2-1; 9 bases agree with TRBD2. Trimming cost V 4 bases and J 4 bases; bases outside gene matches: 8. CDR1 MGHRA and CDR2 YSYEKL come from the germline V gene. This CDR3 comprises 16 residues. The CDR3 DNA follows: TGCGCCAGCAGCCCCGGGAGCGGGAGGAAATACAATGAGCAGTTCTTC. It translates to CASSPGSGRKYNEQFF.

This chain joins TRBV24-1 and TRBJ2-3, with a tentative D call TRBD2 (5 bases). CDR1 KGHDR and CDR2 SFDVKD come from the germline V gene. The germline V and J ends were trimmed by 4 bases and 2 bases, with 9 bases remaining between them. The CDR3 length is 14 residues. The CDR3 loop is CATSERGTTDTQYF. DNA for the CDR3: TGTGCCACCAGTGAACGGGGAACCACAGATACGCAGTATTTT.

The CDR3 nucleotides read TGTGCCAGCAGCACCGGCGGGCAGGAGACCCAGTACTTC. Amino acids: CASSTGGQETQYF. This chain links TRBV5-8 with TRBJ2-5, with a possible D match to TRBD2 (5 bases). Trimming took off 4 bases at V and 5 bases at J, with 12 bases between the two ends. Germline lookup yields CDR1 SGHTS and CDR2 YDEGEE. CDR3 length: 13 residues. Drawing the rest from reference TRBV5-8 and TRBJ2-5, the complete variable domain is EAGVTQSPTHLIKTRGQQATLRCSPISGHTSVYWYQQALGLGLQFLLWYDEGEERNRGNFPPRFSGRQFPNYSSELNVNALELEDSALYLCASSTGGQETQYFGPGTRLLVL.

This clone was seen only once. This sequence joins TRBV6-5 and TRBJ2-7; 8 bases map to TRBD1. Germline values: CDR1 MNHEY, CDR2 SVGAGI. CDR3 length: 15 residues. With V trimmed by 5 bases and J by 1 base, 7 bases remained unmatched. The CDR3 reads CASSQRGTGSYEQYF. The CDR3 DNA reads as TGTGCCAGCAGTCAACGCGGGACAGGTTCCTACGAGCAGTACTTC.

The rearrangement links TRBV27 to TRBJ2-4; 8 bases match TRBD2. This CDR3 spans 17 amino acids. Looked up from germline, CDR1 is MNHEY and CDR2 is SMNVEV (reference sequence). Trimming cost V 5 bases and J 0 bases; bases outside gene matches: 9. The CDR3 region has the DNA TGTGCCAGCAGTCTTCGAGCGGGGGTTCTAGCCAAAAACATTCAGTACTTC. It is translated as CASSLRAGVLAKNIQYF.

This rearrangement joins TRBV5-3 to TRBJ1-4; maybe TRBD1 (5 bases). TRBV5-3 is assigned to the ORF class and has an uncertain function. Deletions cut 6 bases from V and 4 bases from J, with 22 bases between. The CDR3 sequence is 17 residues long. Here the CDR3 reads CARITRRWTGGNEKLFF. DNA of the CDR3: TGTGCCAGAATTACCCGTCGCTGGACCGGGGGTAATGAAAAACTGTTTTTT.

This chain links TRBV10-3 with TRBJ1-6; possibly TRBD1 for D (5 bases). The germline V gene encodes CDR1 ENHRY and CDR2 SYGVKD. The CDR3 sequence is 15 residues long. Trimming cost V 8 bases and J 7 bases, with 18 bases left between them. CDR3 DNA sequence: TGTGCCATCTCCAGAGGGGAGGAGTCGAATTCACCCCTCCACTTT. Residues: CAISRGEESNSPLHF.

This rearrangement joins TRBV12-5 to TRBJ1-1; 8 nucleotides line up with TRBD1. The V segment lost 1 base and the J segment 8 bases; nucleotides outside the gene matches: 3. Germline V lookup: CDR1 LGHNT, CDR2 FRNRAP. This CDR3 is 13 amino acids long. The CDR3 sequence is CASGLDYRGEAFF. The CDR3 nucleotides are TGTGCTAGTGGTTTGGACTACAGGGGGGAAGCTTTCTTT.

The V call is TRBV7-2, the J call TRBJ1-3; D perhaps matches TRBD1 (6 bases). CDR1 SGHTA and CDR2 FQGNSA come from the germline V gene. V dropped 3 bases and J dropped 4 bases, with 7 bases sitting between them. The CDR3 has 13 amino acids. This chain's CDR3 is CASSFDRGNTIYF. The CDR3, as DNA: TGTGCCAGCAGCTTCGACAGGGGAAACACCATATATTTT. The entire variable domain, with the rest obtained from reference TRBV7-2 and TRBJ1-3, is as follows: GAGVSQSPSNKVTEKGKDVELRCDPISGHTALYWYRQSLGQGLEFLIYFQGNSAPDKSGLPSDRFSAERTGGSVSTLTIQRTQQEDSAVYLCASSFDRGNTIYFGEGSWLTVV.

This clone was observed a few times. The V gene is TRBV10-3, the J gene TRBJ1-1; 8 bases match TRBD1. CDR1 is ENHRY and CDR2 is SYGVKD in the germline V gene. With V trimmed by 4 bases and J by 10 bases, 20 bases remained unmatched. The CDR3 is 17 amino acids. CDR3 sequence (DNA): TGTGCCATCAGTGCCCCGGCGCGCAGGGGGCAAGGAAGTAGAGCTTTCTTT. Encoded protein: CAISAPARRGQGSRAFF.

The J gene is TRBJ2-5, the V gene TRBV7-8, with TRBD2 matching over 7 bases. The CDR3 extends over 15 amino acids. V lost 4 bases and J lost 2; bases outside the gene matches: 7. From germline, CDR1 is SGHVS and CDR2 FQNEAQ. CDR3 loop: CASSSREGRQETQYF. For the CDR3, the DNA is TGTGCCAGCAGCTCCAGGGAGGGGAGGCAAGAGACCCAGTACTTC.

The V call is TRBV6-2 or TRBV6-3, the J call TRBJ2-7; TRBD2 might be the D (5 bases). Germline CDR1 and CDR2: MNHEY and SVGEGT. V lost 2 bases, J lost 3 bases, and 17 bases lay in between. The CDR3 totals 16 residues. Here the CDR3 DNA reads TGTGCCAGCAGTTACAGAGGGCGTCTAAAAAACTACGAGCAGTACTTC. It specifies CASSYRGRLKNYEQYF.

Concerning this clone: In the same sample, other DNA sequences code for this CDR3. The V gene is TRBV9, the J gene TRBJ2-3; D is perhaps TRBD2 (5 bases). CDR3 length equals 14 residues. V was shortened by 0 bases and J by 5 bases, with 10 bases between the two germline ends. Germline CDR1 reads SGDLS; CDR2 reads YYNGEE. The CDR3: CASSVAPSRDTQYF. The CDR3 DNA follows: TGTGCCAGCAGCGTAGCCCCTAGCCGAGATACGCAGTATTTT.

This clone has more than one count but fewer than ten. The chain uses TRBV5-6 and TRBJ1-2; D unresolved. V lost 2 bases and J lost 10, with 18 bases in between. The CDR3 loop spans 14 amino acids. Germline CDR1 is SGHDT and CDR2 is YYEEEE. For the CDR3, the DNA is TGTGCCAGCAGCTTCGGGTTCGCTCTTCCAGCCTACACCTTC. Translated: CASSFGFALPAYTF.

V is TRBV7-2 and J is TRBJ2-3; 9 nucleotides align to TRBD2. Germline assignment: CDR1 SGHTA and CDR2 FQGNSA. The V gene end was trimmed by 1 base and the J gene end by 5 bases; junction bases not matched to a gene: 10. CDR3 length: 17 amino acids. The CDR3 is CASSLVGAGGIKDTQYF. The CDR3 bases are TGTGCCAGCAGCTTAGTTGGCGCGGGAGGGATTAAAGATACGCAGTATTTT.

This clone was seen a few times. The same CDR3 also results from other DNA sequences found in this sample. J is TRBJ1-5 and V is TRBV19; D perhaps matches TRBD1 (6 bases). V was trimmed by 3 bases and J by 6 bases, leaving 9 bases between them. The CDR3 length is 13 residues. Germline CDR1 and CDR2: LNHDA and SQIVND (reference sequence). The CDR3 DNA reads TGTGCCAGTAGTATCGGCAGGGGTCAGCCCCAGCATTTT. This codes for CASSIGRGQPQHF.

This clone turned up a few times. The V call is TRBV27, the J call TRBJ2-3, with a tentative D call TRBD2 (6 bases). The CDR3 has 14 residues. Germline values: CDR1 MNHEY, CDR2 SMNVEV (reference sequence). V lost 2 bases, J lost 2 bases, and 8 bases lay in between. The CDR3 bases are TGTGCCAGCAGTTTAATAGCGGCCACAGATACGCAGTATTTT. Protein: CASSLIAATDTQYF.

This chain joins TRBV11-2 and TRBJ2-7, with 7 bases lining up with TRBD2. CDR3 length: 14 amino acids. The junction had 5 bases not matched to a gene; V was cut back by 3 bases and J by 3 bases. Germline CDR1 reads SGHAT; CDR2 reads FQNNGV. The DNA of the CDR3 is TGTGCCAGCAGCTTCTCCCCGGGAGGCTACGAGCAGTACTTC. It is translated as CASSFSPGGYEQYF.